Below are 30 T cell receptor beta chains sequenced from a single sample in a study of T cell repertoires in aging, cancer and after chemotherapy. A mixed TRB-A/B primer pool amplified rearranged TRB by multiplex touch-down PCR. MiXCR, applied by TCRdb to the multiplex PCR reads, yields one record per CDR3 protein. The sample has around 8,100 distinct CDR3 sequences, over 35% seen once. Amplification of TCR beta used genomic DNA extracted from peripheral blood. What was sequenced was blood. These receptors were obtained from a human donor in good health.

This clonotype was recorded a few times. The chain uses TRBV20-1 and TRBJ2-1; possible D gene TRBD1, 6 bases. The CDR3 is made up of 16 amino acids. Germline CDR1 reads DFQATT; CDR2 reads SNEGSKA (reference sequence). Trimming cost V 6 bases and J 4 bases, with 22 bases left between them. CDR3 in DNA: TGCAGTGCGCCGAACCACAGGGTATCTGGGTACAATGAGCAGTTCTTC. Translation: CSAPNHRVSGYNEQFF.

The V and J genes are TRBV6-5 and TRBJ2-7; no reliable D call. This CDR3 contains 11 residues. CDR1 is MNHEY, CDR2 SVGAGI, per germline. V lost 5 bases and J 3 bases, leaving 5 bases between the germline ends. CDR3 loop: CASSTGYEQYF. The CDR3 bases are TGTGCCAGCAGTACGGGCTACGAGCAGTACTTC.

This clonotype was recorded a few times. The chain couples TRBV12-3 or TRBV12-4 to TRBJ2-3; D ambiguous. V lost 5 bases and J lost 3, with 6 bases in between. The length of the CDR3 is 12 residues. CDR3 loop: CASSPVTDTQYF. The CDR3 DNA reads TGTGCCAGCAGTCCGGTGACAGATACGCAGTATTTT.

This clonotype has a handful of counts. J is TRBJ1-4 and V is TRBV27; a weak D match, TRBD1 (5 bases). Trimming took 6 bases from V and 2 from J, leaving 16 bases between them. Germline V gives CDR1 MNHEY, CDR2 SMNVEV (reference sequence). The CDR3 loop spans 16 amino acids. The CDR3, as DNA: TGTGCCAGCAGGCCAAGGTGGGGCCCTACTAATGAAAAACTGTTTTTT. Protein sequence: CASRPRWGPTNEKLFF.

The gene calls are TRBV6-5 and TRBJ2-7, with 7 bases identical to TRBD1. CDR1 MNHEY and CDR2 SVGAGI come from the germline V gene. The CDR3 is 14 amino acids. The V and J ends lost 6 bases and 6 bases, in that order; junction bases with no gene match: 11. CDR3 in amino acids: CASRNRDRLSEQYF. CDR3 coding DNA: TGTGCCAGCAGAAACCGGGACAGACTTTCCGAGCAGTACTTC.

The chain employs TRBV6-4 and TRBJ2-3; no definite D call. V was pared by 0 bases and J by 2 bases, with 9 bases between. Looked up from germline, CDR1 is MRHNA and CDR2 is SNTAGT. CDR3 size: 15 residues. Here the CDR3 reads CASSDSSFSTDTQYF. The CDR3 DNA is TGTGCCAGCAGTGACTCCAGTTTCTCCACAGATACGCAGTATTTT.

Points on this clonotype: The junction departs from the called germline gene at one end, perhaps through a read error. J is TRBJ1-5 and V is TRBV4-3, with D unresolved. Germline lookup yields CDR1 LGHNA and CDR2 YSLEER. The CDR3 length is 11 residues. DNA for the CDR3: TGTGCCACCAGTGACGGGGTCTCCCAGCATTTT. It yields the protein CATSDGVSQHF.

In its sample, this clonotype was seen a few times. V usage is TRBV12-3 or TRBV12-4 and J usage is TRBJ2-3; TRBD1 matches 9 bases. There are 14 residues in the CDR3. V dropped 5 bases and J dropped 6; count of bases not matched to a gene: 6. The CDR3 region is CASSRGQGVDTQYF. CDR3 in DNA: TGTGCCAGCAGTCGGGGACAGGGAGTGGATACGCAGTATTTT.

CDR3 protein: CASSQDENQGYGYTF. The CDR3 DNA reads TGCGCCAGCAGCCAAGATGAGAACCAGGGCTATGGCTACACCTTC. The chain carries TRBV4-3 and TRBJ1-2; TRBD1 might be the D (5 bases). CDR3 length: 15 residues. Trimming took off 0 bases at V and 4 bases at J, with 12 bases between the two ends. Germline V gene sequence: CDR1 LGHNA, CDR2 YSLEER.

This chain connects TRBV20-1 to TRBJ2-7, with 11 bases identical to TRBD2. V lost 6 bases and J lost 2; bases outside the gene matches: 12. Germline V lookup: CDR1 DFQATT, CDR2 SNEGSKA (reference sequence). The CDR3 has 16 amino acids. CDR3: CSAPLAGAQSTYEQYF. The CDR3 coding sequence is TGCAGTGCCCCACTAGCGGGGGCCCAGTCTACCTACGAGCAGTACTTC.

This clonotype was found once. The CDR3 sequence is CASTSGTTYEQYF. CDR3 nucleotide sequence: TGTGCCAGCACTTCCGGGACGACCTACGAGCAGTACTTC. The rearrangement joins TRBV6-1 to TRBJ2-7; the D gene could be TRBD1 or TRBD2 (5 bases each). This CDR3 is built from 13 residues. CDR1 is MNHNS, CDR2 SASEGT, per germline. V shed 7 bases and J shed 2 bases, with 12 bases lying between them.

This clonotype was recorded once. This chain connects TRBV6-1 to TRBJ2-2, with TRBD1 matching over 8 bases. Germline loops: CDR1 MNHNS, CDR2 SASEGT. This CDR3 is 16 amino acids long. The trim removed 6 bases at V and 3 bases at J, leaving 9 bases unmatched. CDR3 sequence: CASSYRGDRYTGELFF. Written as DNA, the CDR3 is TGTGCCAGCAGCTACCGCGGGGACAGGTACACCGGGGAGCTGTTTTTT.

This chain joins TRBV19 and TRBJ1-1; D remains ambiguous. V lost 5 bases, J lost 4 bases, and 8 bases lay in between. Germline loops: CDR1 LNHDA, CDR2 SQIVND (reference sequence). The CDR3 consists of 12 residues. The CDR3 region is CASSLGSTEAFF. CDR3 nucleotides: TGTGCCAGTAGTTTAGGCAGCACTGAAGCTTTCTTT.

J is TRBJ1-2 and V is TRBV4-3, with D uncertain. V was shortened by 1 base and J by 7 bases, with 16 bases between the two germline ends. The CDR3 runs to 15 residues. Germline CDR1 LGHNA, CDR2 YSLEER. CDR3 residues: CASSQAMGLDSGYTF. In DNA form, the CDR3 reads TGCGCCAGCAGCCAAGCGATGGGTTTGGATAGTGGCTACACCTTC.

The chain employs TRBV19 and TRBJ1-5; tentative D call: TRBD1 (5 bases). Germline assignment: CDR1 LNHDA and CDR2 SQIVND (reference sequence). V dropped 7 bases and J dropped 7 bases, with 20 bases sitting between them. The CDR3 is 15 residues long. The CDR3 sequence is CASNPRRAGDQPQHF. The CDR3 coding sequence is TGTGCCAGTAATCCCCGGAGGGCTGGGGACCAGCCCCAGCATTTT.

The chain is built from TRBV6-2 or TRBV6-3 and TRBJ2-7; D may be TRBD1 (6 bases). Germline CDR1 MNHEY, CDR2 SVGEGT. The CDR3 has 19 residues. V was shortened by 4 bases and J by 5 bases, with 30 bases between the two germline ends. The CDR3 loop is CASSSRFQGPRPRRHEQYF. CDR3 nucleotides: TGTGCCAGCAGTTCCCGCTTTCAGGGGCCCCGACCAAGGCGGCACGAGCAGTACTTC.

This clonotype was seen a few times. The J gene is TRBJ1-5, the V gene TRBV6-6, with 9 bases lining up with TRBD1. This CDR3 is 14 amino acids long. CDR1 is MNHNY, CDR2 SVGAGI, per germline (reference sequence). The ends lost 5 bases at V and 6 bases at J; junction bases unmatched: 5. The CDR3 nucleotides are TGTGCCAGCAGTCCAACGACAGGGGGTCAGCCCCAGCATTTT. Residues: CASSPTTGGQPQHF.

The rearrangement joins TRBV6-2 or TRBV6-3 to TRBJ2-3, with 11 bases matching TRBD1. Germline CDR1 reads MNHEY; CDR2 reads SVGEGT. After removal of 6 bases from V and 6 bases from J, the junction contained 5 bases not matched to a gene. The CDR3 has 14 residues. The CDR3 is CASSPGQGADTQYF. The CDR3 DNA reads as TGTGCCAGCAGCCCCGGACAGGGGGCCGATACGCAGTATTTT.

This clonotype appeared a few times. The chain couples TRBV6-2 or TRBV6-3 to TRBJ1-2, with unresolved D. The CDR3 has 13 residues. Germline V gene data show CDR1 as MNHEY and CDR2 as SVGEGT. Trimming took 2 bases from V and 2 from J, leaving 6 bases between them. The CDR3 reads CASSYRSNYGYTF. For the CDR3, the DNA is TGTGCCAGCAGTTACCGCAGCAACTATGGCTACACCTTC.

J is TRBJ1-4 and V is TRBV18; D is uncertain. Per germline, CDR1 KGHSH and CDR2 LQKENI. V shed 0 bases and J shed 3 bases, with 14 bases lying between them. This CDR3 spans 17 amino acids. The DNA for the CDR3 is TGTGCCAGCTCACCACCGGAGTGGTTAGGTTCTAATGAAAAACTGTTTTTT. Its protein product is CASSPPEWLGSNEKLFF.

In its sample, this clonotype ranks as large. The chain is built from TRBV20-1 and TRBJ1-1; D unresolved. V dropped 1 base and J dropped 1 base, with 7 bases sitting between them. The V gene's germline CDR1 is DFQATT and CDR2 SNEGSKA (reference sequence). This CDR3 has 13 amino acids. CDR3: CSARVSRNTEAFF. The CDR3 nucleotides are TGCAGTGCTAGAGTGTCCAGGAACACTGAAGCTTTCTTT.

V is TRBV20-1 and J is TRBJ2-3; 9 positions match TRBD1. CDR3 size: 15 residues. The V and J ends lost 1 base and 5 bases, in that order; junction bases with no gene match: 7. CDR1 and CDR2 (germline): DFQATT, SNEGSKA (reference sequence). In nucleotides, the CDR3 is TGCAGTGCTAGAGGTCAACAGGGGGCAGAAGATACGCAGTATTTT. Amino acids: CSARGQQGAEDTQYF.

This clonotype was counted only a few times. This sequence joins TRBV6-6 and TRBJ1-1; D is unresolved. The CDR3 totals 13 residues. Germline CDR1 MNHNY, CDR2 SVGAGI (reference sequence). V dropped 10 bases and J dropped 0 bases, with 12 bases sitting between them. The CDR3 DNA is TGTGCCACCAAGAAGGGTCTGAACACTGAAGCTTTCTTT. Protein: CATKKGLNTEAFF.

This clonotype was observed a few times. The chain uses TRBV10-1 and TRBJ2-7; D is uncertain. The CDR3 sequence is 10 residues long. Trimming removed 7 bases at V and 1 base at J, with 2 bases between. Germline CDR1 is WNHNN and CDR2 is SYGVQD (reference sequence). The CDR3, as DNA: TGCGCCAGCAATTCCTACGAGCAGTACTTC. It codes for CASNSYEQYF.

This clonotype was observed once. This rearrangement joins TRBV6-1 to TRBJ2-3, with D uncertain. Germline CDR1 reads MNHNS; CDR2 reads SASEGT. This CDR3 has 13 residues. Trimming stripped 5 bases from V and 2 bases from J, with 8 bases between. For the CDR3, the DNA is TGTGCCAGCAGTCCCGCCATCACAGATACGCAGTATTTT. Translation: CASSPAITDTQYF.

The chain uses TRBV6-1 and TRBJ1-1; unclear D gene. The V gene's germline CDR1 is MNHNS and CDR2 SASEGT. Trimming removed 2 bases from V and 1 base from J, with 11 bases in between. The CDR3 is made up of 15 amino acids. The CDR3: CASSEHGESNTEAFF. CDR3 nucleotides: TGTGCCAGCAGTGAACACGGGGAATCGAACACTGAAGCTTTCTTT.

The chain uses TRBV7-9 and TRBJ1-2; maybe TRBD1 (5 bases). With 4 bases removed from V and 4 bases from J, the gap between germline ends came to 13 bases. CDR3 length: 14 residues. In germline, CDR1 is SEHNR, CDR2 FQNEAQ (reference sequence). The CDR3 bases are TGTGCCAGCAGCTCGGCAGGGAGCCTCTATGGCTACACCTTC. It is translated as CASSSAGSLYGYTF.

This clonotype has a handful of counts. The chain links TRBV19 to TRBJ2-3; tentative D call: TRBD2 (7 bases). V lost 3 bases and J 2 bases, leaving 15 bases between the germline ends. CDR1 and CDR2 from the germline V gene are LNHDA and SQIVND (reference sequence). The CDR3 runs 16 residues. CDR3 nucleotides: TGTGCCAGTAGTATCTGGGGGGGGACAACCACAGATACGCAGTATTTT. Residues: CASSIWGGTTTDTQYF. Together with reference TRBV19 and TRBJ2-3, the CDR3 gives the full variable domain: DGGITQSPKYLFRKEGQNVTLSCEQNLNHDAMYWYRQDPGQGLRLIYYSQIVNDFQKGDIAEGYSVSREKKESFPLTVTSAQKNPTAFYLCASSIWGGTTTDTQYFGPGTRLTVL.

As concerns this clonotype: At one end the junction does not follow the germline gene, possibly because of a read error. The rearrangement uses TRBV5-1 and TRBJ2-5; 8 bases fit TRBD2. Germline CDR1 reads SGHRS; CDR2 reads YFSETQ. The CDR3 has 15 amino acids. The CDR3, as DNA: TGCGCCAGCAGCTTGGGAAGCGGGGGACAAGAGACACAGTACTTC. Translation gives CASSLGSGGQETQYF.

The chain combines TRBV4-2 with TRBJ2-5; 9 bases match TRBD2. CDR1 LGHNA and CDR2 YNFKEQ come from the germline V gene. J gave up 5 bases and V 1 base, and 11 bases lay outside the gene matches. The CDR3 runs 17 residues. The CDR3, as DNA: TGTGCCAGCAGCCAAGGGGTCCTAGCGGGGCTTGGGGAGACCCAGTACTTC. Protein product: CASSQGVLAGLGETQYF.